The 30 T cell receptor beta chains below come from one sample, sequenced in a study of blood T cell repertoires in COVID-19. The assay was immunoSEQ multiplex PCR, and TCRdb's table has in-frame clones only and misses some. The sample records 150,000 or so clones, over 75% being singletons. Source material: peripheral blood. The source is a man aged 60 to 69 who had recovered from COVID-19.

CDR3 in amino acids: CASSPLGGAADTQYF. The CDR3 DNA reads TGTGCCAGCAGTCCTCTCGGGGGGGCCGCGGATACGCAGTATTTT. The rearrangement links TRBV3-1 (or the pseudogene TRBV3-2) to TRBJ2-3; 8 nucleotides match TRBD2. Germline values: CDR1 LGHDT, CDR2 YNNKEL (reference sequence). The CDR3 covers 15 residues. With 6 bases clipped from V and 6 bases from J, the junction kept 11 bases outside the gene matches.

V and J are TRBV4-3 and TRBJ1-4; TRBD1 matches 10 bases. Trimming cost V 4 bases and J 4 bases; bases outside gene matches: 12. The CDR3 extends over 18 amino acids. The germline V gene has CDR1 LGHNA and CDR2 YSLEER. The CDR3 is CASSPRGQGGSGNEKLFF. The CDR3 DNA sequence: TGCGCCAGCAGCCCACGCGGACAGGGGGGTTCGGGTAATGAAAAACTGTTTTTT.

The V gene is TRBV9, the J gene TRBJ2-1, with D perhaps matching TRBD2 (5 bases). Germline V CDR1 and CDR2: SGDLS, YYNGEE. The germline V and J ends were trimmed by 6 bases and 2 bases, with 9 bases remaining between them. The CDR3 covers 13 residues. The CDR3 region is CASTTGTYNEQFF. The CDR3, as DNA: TGTGCCAGCACTACGGGAACCTACAATGAGCAGTTCTTC.

The V gene is TRBV15, the J gene TRBJ1-4, with D possibly being TRBD1 (6 bases). Germline values: CDR1 LNHNV, CDR2 YYDKDF (reference sequence). This CDR3 region has 15 residues. Trimming took 8 bases from V and 3 from J, leaving 16 bases between them. This chain's CDR3 is CATSWRGAPNEKLFF. For the CDR3, the DNA is TGTGCCACCTCCTGGCGGGGGGCGCCTAATGAAAAACTGTTTTTT.

Only one count was recorded for this clone. The genes are TRBV10-3 and TRBJ1-2; perhaps TRBD1 as D (5 bases). The V and J ends lost 8 bases and 6 bases respectively, with 16 bases between them. From germline, CDR1 is ENHRY and CDR2 SYGVKD. The CDR3 is 13 amino acids. CDR3 amino acids: CAIGPGQGNGYTF. The CDR3 DNA sequence: TGTGCCATCGGACCTGGGCAGGGCAATGGCTACACCTTC.

This clone was seen only a few times. This sequence joins TRBV11-1 and TRBJ2-1; the D gene is possibly TRBD1 (6 bases). The CDR3 runs to 13 residues. The V end lost 6 bases, the J end lost 4 bases, and 10 bases lay between the germline ends. Germline V gene lookup returns CDR1 SGHAT and CDR2 FQDESV (reference sequence). The CDR3 nucleotides are TGTGCCAGCAGGAGGGGACAATACAATGAGCAGTTCTTC. This encodes CASRRGQYNEQFF.

This clone was observed once. The CDR3 coding sequence is TGTGCCAGCAGCCGAGCTTCGGTGAGCACAGATACGCAGCATTTT. This codes for CASSRASVSTDTQHF. The chain combines TRBV3-1 (or the pseudogene TRBV3-2) with TRBJ2-3; no reliable D call. The J call may not be correct, given that the DNA end is closer to TRBJ1-5. CDR1 and CDR2 (germline): LGHDT, YNNKEL (reference sequence). The CDR3 spans 15 residues.

The chain joins TRBV3-1 (or the pseudogene TRBV3-2) to TRBJ1-6; TRBD1 matches at 7 bases. Germline lookup yields CDR1 LGHDT and CDR2 YNNKEL (reference sequence). The V and J ends lost 3 bases and 7 bases, in that order; junction bases with no gene match: 9. The CDR3 length is 16 residues. The CDR3 DNA sequence: TGTGCCAGCAGCCACCCGACAGGGAGGAGCAATTCACCCCTCCACTTT. Amino acid sequence: CASSHPTGRSNSPLHF.

J is TRBJ2-5 and V is TRBV19; a possible D gene is TRBD1 (6 bases). Trimming cost V 5 bases and J 2 bases, with 12 bases left between them. This CDR3 is built from 14 residues. The germline V gene encodes CDR1 LNHDA and CDR2 SQIVND (reference sequence). For the CDR3, the DNA is TGTGCCAGTAGTCAGACAGGTCAACAAGAGACCCAGTACTTC. Translation: CASSQTGQQETQYF.

The rearrangement links TRBV5-1 to TRBJ2-7, with TRBD2 matching over 8 bases. Unmatched junction bases numbered 12, after V lost 4 bases and J lost 0 bases. CDR1 is SGHRS and CDR2 is YFSETQ in the germline V gene. This CDR3 spans 17 amino acids. The CDR3, as DNA: TGCGCCAGCAGCATCCCGCCGAGCGGGGGACCCTCCTACGAGCAGTACTTC. It translates to CASSIPPSGGPSYEQYF.

This chain uses TRBV28 with TRBJ1-1; maybe TRBD1 (5 bases). Germline V CDR1 and CDR2: MDHEN, SYDVKM. The CDR3 loop spans 12 amino acids. V gave up 7 bases and J gave up 4 bases, with 10 bases separating them. CDR3 nucleotides: TGTGCCAGCACAGGGATCCCCACTGAAGCTTTCTTT. Its translation is CASTGIPTEAFF.

The rearrangement links TRBV6-2 or TRBV6-3 to TRBJ1-2; D remains ambiguous. The V end was cut by 2 bases, the J end by 0 bases, with 4 bases between. Germline CDR1 is MNHEY and CDR2 is SVGEGT. This CDR3 contains 13 residues. The DNA of the CDR3 is TGTGCCAGCAGTTACAGCACTAACTATGGCTACACCTTC. Encoded protein: CASSYSTNYGYTF.

The chain links TRBV6-1 to TRBJ1-6, with 9 bases identical to TRBD1. The CDR3 totals 15 residues. Trimming at V came to 2 bases and at J to 6 bases, leaving 2 bases not matched to a gene. Germline V gene data show CDR1 as MNHNS and CDR2 as SASEGT. CDR3 residues: CASSELDRGNSPLHF. CDR3 nucleotide sequence: TGTGCCAGCAGTGAACTGGACAGGGGTAATTCACCCCTCCACTTT.

The J gene is TRBJ1-4, the V gene TRBV5-1; tentative D call: TRBD1 (5 bases). V lost 5 bases and J lost 5, with 16 bases in between. The germline CDR1 and CDR2 sequences are SGHRS and YFSETQ. There are 15 residues in the CDR3. The DNA for the CDR3 is TGCGCCAGCAGGGAAACCGGGACTAAGAATGAAAAACTGTTTTTT. As protein: CASRETGTKNEKLFF. The full variable domain, completed using reference TRBV5-1 and TRBJ1-4, is KAGVTQTPRYLIKTRGQQVTLSCSPISGHRSVSWYQQTPGQGLQFLFEYFSETQRNKGNFPGRFSGRQFSNSRSEMNVSTLELGDSALYLCASRETGTKNEKLFFGSGTQLSVL.

The chain carries TRBV5-6 and TRBJ1-1; D may be TRBD1 (6 bases). V shed 4 bases and J shed 0 bases, with 10 bases lying between them. Germline CDR1 and CDR2: SGHDT and YYEEEE. The CDR3 runs 14 residues. The CDR3 is CASSARQVNTEAFF. As DNA, the CDR3 is TGTGCCAGCAGCGCCCGACAGGTGAACACTGAAGCTTTCTTT.

The rearrangement joins TRBV9 to TRBJ2-1, with TRBD2 identical over 11 bases. The CDR3 consists of 15 residues. CDR1 is SGDLS and CDR2 is YYNGEE in the germline V gene. V lost 5 bases, J lost 4 bases, and 5 bases stayed unmatched. The CDR3 sequence: CASSGTSGGYNEQFF. For the CDR3, the DNA is TGTGCCAGCAGTGGAACTAGCGGGGGTTACAATGAGCAGTTCTTC.

The chain is built from TRBV7-9 and TRBJ1-1, with TRBD1 as a possible D gene (6 bases). CDR3 length: 12 amino acids. CDR1 is SEHNR and CDR2 is FQNEAQ in the germline V gene (reference sequence). V gave up 5 bases and J gave up 6 bases, with 10 bases separating them. CDR3 amino acids: CASSQGGAEAFF. The CDR3 coding sequence is TGTGCCAGCAGCCAAGGGGGGGCTGAAGCTTTCTTT.

The V gene is TRBV2, the J gene TRBJ1-1; 8 nucleotides line up with TRBD1. There are 15 residues in the CDR3. Germline values: CDR1 SNHLY, CDR2 FYNNEI. Trimming took 2 bases from V and 2 from J; bases not matched to a gene: 4. The CDR3 DNA reads TGTGCCAGCAGTGAAAGGGGACAGGCTAACACTGAAGCTTTCTTT. Residues: CASSERGQANTEAFF.

The rearrangement joins TRBV10-3 to TRBJ1-4, with 7 bases that match TRBD1. J lost 4 bases, V lost 6 bases, and 8 bases had no gene match. The germline gives CDR1 ENHRY, CDR2 SYGVKD. The CDR3 runs to 15 residues. The CDR3 nucleotides read TGTGCCATCAGAGATCGTCAGGGGGTTAATGAAAAACTGTTTTTT. It is translated as CAIRDRQGVNEKLFF.

This chain links TRBV2 with TRBJ2-2; 8 positions agree with TRBD2. Germline V gene sequence: CDR1 SNHLY, CDR2 FYNNEI. V lost 4 bases, J lost 8 bases, and 9 bases stayed unmatched. This CDR3 has 15 residues. The chain's CDR3 is CASSGSGGWTGELFF. DNA of the CDR3: TGTGCCAGCAGTGGGAGCGGGGGTTGGACAGGGGAGCTGTTTTTT.

The CDR3 reads CASSDAAGGRNEQFF. CDR3 nucleotide sequence: TGTGCCAGCAGTGACGCTGCGGGGGGGCGAAATGAGCAGTTCTTC. J is TRBJ2-1 and V is TRBV25-1; 9 positions match TRBD2. This CDR3 comprises 15 residues. The trim removed 3 bases at V and 7 bases at J, leaving 7 bases unmatched. Germline V lookup: CDR1 MGHDK, CDR2 SYGVNS.

The chain is built from TRBV6-2 or TRBV6-3 and TRBJ2-7; D may be TRBD1 (6 bases). The V gene's germline CDR1 is MNHEY and CDR2 SVGEGT. The length of the CDR3 is 15 residues. Trimming took 6 bases from V and 3 from J, leaving 18 bases between them. The CDR3, as DNA: TGTGCCAGCAGCCCTACGGACAGCTCTTTCTACGAGCAGTACTTC. Encoded protein: CASSPTDSSFYEQYF.

This rearrangement joins TRBV11-2 to TRBJ1-4, with 8 bases that match TRBD1. V was clipped by 3 bases and J by 1 base; unmatched bases: 1. The CDR3 runs 15 residues. Looked up from germline, CDR1 is SGHAT and CDR2 is FQNNGV. The DNA for the CDR3 is TGTGCCAGCAGCTTTACAGGGGGAACTAATGAAAAACTGTTTTTT. Translated, it gives CASSFTGGTNEKLFF.

CDR3 region: CAISESSGVRGGSYEQYF. The CDR3 nucleotides read TGTGCCATCAGTGAGTCTAGCGGGGTCCGGGGAGGGAGCTACGAGCAGTACTTC. The J gene is TRBJ2-7, the V gene TRBV10-3; 8 nucleotides agree with TRBD2. The trim removed 0 bases at V and 3 bases at J, leaving 13 bases unmatched. Per the germline V gene, CDR1 is ENHRY and CDR2 is SYGVKD. This CDR3 region has 18 residues.

The chain uses TRBV27 and TRBJ2-1, with TRBD1 identical over 7 bases. This CDR3 is 15 amino acids long. Per the germline V gene, CDR1 is MNHEY and CDR2 is SMNVEV (reference sequence). The J segment lost 4 bases and the V segment lost 5 bases, leaving 8 bases of the junction unmatched. In DNA, the CDR3 is TGTGCCAGCAGTGCCCCCGGGACAGCTTACAATGAGCAGTTCTTC. Its translation is CASSAPGTAYNEQFF.

The chain has TRBV5-1 and TRBJ1-3; D is possibly TRBD1 (6 bases). Trimming cost V 1 base and J 0 bases, with 14 bases left between them. CDR3 length: 17 amino acids. Germline loops: CDR1 SGHRS, CDR2 YFSETQ. CDR3 nucleotides: TGCGCCAGCAGCTTGCAGATCTTAGGGGGCTCTGGAAACACCATATATTTT. This translates into CASSLQILGGSGNTIYF.

The chain couples TRBV14 to TRBJ2-5, with 9 bases matching TRBD1. This CDR3 comprises 15 residues. Germline trimming cut 4 bases from V and 5 bases from J; bases unmatched to any gene: 8. Looked up from germline, CDR1 is SGHDN and CDR2 is FVKESK. The CDR3 reads CASSLYTGGRETQYF. The CDR3 region has the DNA TGTGCCAGCAGCCTTTATACAGGGGGCAGGGAGACCCAGTACTTC.

V gene TRBV7-2 combines with J gene TRBJ2-1; D may be TRBD1 (5 bases). V was pared by 5 bases and J by 5 bases, with 13 bases between. CDR1 and CDR2 from the germline V gene are SGHTA and FQGNSA. This CDR3 is built from 14 residues. The CDR3 sequence: CASSPRQLHNEQFF. CDR3 in DNA: TGTGCCAGCAGCCCCAGACAGTTGCACAATGAGCAGTTCTTC.

The chain couples TRBV19 to TRBJ1-4; tentative D call: TRBD1 (6 bases). CDR3 size: 15 residues. Trimming pared 8 bases from V and 0 bases from J, leaving 13 bases between. The germline CDR1 and CDR2 sequences are LNHDA and SQIVND (reference sequence). The CDR3 region has the DNA TGTGCCAGTTCTGAGGGGGACACAACTAATGAAAAACTGTTTTTT. It specifies CASSEGDTTNEKLFF.

CDR3 nucleotide sequence: TGTGCCAGCAGTCCGGGACAGGGATGGGAGGAGACCCAGTACTTC. Its translation: CASSPGQGWEETQYF. The chain joins TRBV6-5 to TRBJ2-5; 9 bases agree with TRBD1. V dropped 5 bases and J dropped 5; count of bases not matched to a gene: 9. This CDR3 has 15 amino acids. Germline CDR1 reads MNHEY; CDR2 reads SVGAGI.